This T cell receptor beta chain was profiled in a study of T cell changes during pregnancy in multiple sclerosis. Here immunoSEQ multiplex PCR was the method, and the copy in TCRdb shows in-frame clones only, minus some. This sample has about 8,500 clones, with nearly 90% found just once. The CDR3 contains 15 residues. Germline assignment: CDR1 SSHAT and CDR2 FNYEAQ (reference sequence). Details on this clone: One end of the junction does not line up with germline, which may come from a read error.

This material consisted of CD8+ T cells from peripheral blood mononuclear cells, taken in the first trimester of pregnancy. The receptor was isolated from a female donor in good health, enrolled as a control in a pregnancy study. The chain joins TRBV7-7 to TRBJ2-3; 7 bases are a match to TRBD2. CDR3 in amino acids: CASSLSGVNTDTQYF. In DNA form, the CDR3 reads TGTGCTAGCAGTTTGAGCGGGGTCAACACAGATACGCAGTATTTT.